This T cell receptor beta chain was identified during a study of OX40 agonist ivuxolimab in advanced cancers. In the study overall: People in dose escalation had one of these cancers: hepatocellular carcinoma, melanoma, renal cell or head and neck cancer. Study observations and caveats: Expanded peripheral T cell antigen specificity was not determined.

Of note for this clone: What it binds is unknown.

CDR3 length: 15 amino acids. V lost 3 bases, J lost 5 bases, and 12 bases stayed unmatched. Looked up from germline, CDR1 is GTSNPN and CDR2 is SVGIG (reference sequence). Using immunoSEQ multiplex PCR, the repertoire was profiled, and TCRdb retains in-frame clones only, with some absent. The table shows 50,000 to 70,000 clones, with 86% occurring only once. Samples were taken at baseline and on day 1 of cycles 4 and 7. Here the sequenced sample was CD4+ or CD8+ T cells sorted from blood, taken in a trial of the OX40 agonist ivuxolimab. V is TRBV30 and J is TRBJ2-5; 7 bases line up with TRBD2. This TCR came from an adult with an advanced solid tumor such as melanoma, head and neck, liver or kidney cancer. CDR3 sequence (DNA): TGTGCCTGGAGCTCAGGACTAGAGCGTGGGGAGACCCAGTACTTC. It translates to CAWSSGLERGETQYF. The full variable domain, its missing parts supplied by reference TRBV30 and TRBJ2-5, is SQTIHQWPATLVQPVGSPLSLECTVEGTSNPNLYWYRQAAGRGLQLLFYSVGIGQISSEVPQNLSASRPQDRQFILSSKKLLLSDSGFYLCAWSSGLERGETQYFGPGTRLLVL.